This T cell receptor (beta chain) originates from a study of early T cells in non-severe SARS-CoV-2 infection. Unique molecular identifier tags were affixed to discrete cDNA molecules. TCRdb recomputed calls from the 5' RACE reads with MiXCR, one row per CDR3 protein. The sample shows roughly 75,000 distinct CDR3 sequences, about an eighth of them seen only once. J lost 7 bases, V lost 3 bases, and 5 bases had no gene match. The CDR3 runs 14 residues. The germline CDR1 and CDR2 sequences are SEHNR and FQNEAQ (reference sequence). This clonotype was seen repeatedly, ten times or more. Source material: whole blood. V gene TRBV7-9 combines with J gene TRBJ2-1, with TRBD2 matching over 8 bases. This TCR was sampled from an adult who was a healthcare worker with PCR-confirmed SARS-CoV-2 infection or an uninfected control (not recorded which). The CDR3 loop reads CASSLSGSRNEQFF. In DNA form, the CDR3 reads TGTGCCAGCAGCTTGAGCGGGAGTAGGAATGAGCAGTTCTTC.